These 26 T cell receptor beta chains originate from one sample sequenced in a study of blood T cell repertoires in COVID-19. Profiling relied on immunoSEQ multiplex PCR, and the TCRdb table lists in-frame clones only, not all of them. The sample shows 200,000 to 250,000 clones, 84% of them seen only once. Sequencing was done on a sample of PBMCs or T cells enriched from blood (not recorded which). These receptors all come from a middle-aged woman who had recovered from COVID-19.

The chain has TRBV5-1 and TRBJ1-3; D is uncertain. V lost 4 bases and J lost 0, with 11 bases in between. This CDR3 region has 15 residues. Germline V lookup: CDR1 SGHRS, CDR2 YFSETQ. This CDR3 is CASSLPGSSGNTIYF. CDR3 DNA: TGCGCCAGCAGCCTACCAGGTTCCTCTGGAAACACCATATATTTT.

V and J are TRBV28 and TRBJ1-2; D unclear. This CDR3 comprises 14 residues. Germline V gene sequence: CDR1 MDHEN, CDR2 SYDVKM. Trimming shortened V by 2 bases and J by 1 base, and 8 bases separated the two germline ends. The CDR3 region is CASSLEGLNYGYTF. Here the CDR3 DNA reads TGTGCCAGCAGTTTAGAGGGCCTTAACTATGGCTACACCTTC.

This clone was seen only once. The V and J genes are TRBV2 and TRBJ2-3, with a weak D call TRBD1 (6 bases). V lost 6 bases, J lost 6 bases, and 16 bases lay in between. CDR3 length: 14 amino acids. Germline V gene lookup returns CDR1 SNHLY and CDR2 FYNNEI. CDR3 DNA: TGTGCCAGCAGCCTTGGGGGCTATGCGGATACGCAGTATTTT. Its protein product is CASSLGGYADTQYF. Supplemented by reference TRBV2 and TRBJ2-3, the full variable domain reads EPEVTQTPSHQVTQMGQEVILRCVPISNHLYFYWYRQILGQKVEFLVSFYNNEISEKSEIFDDQFSVERPDGSNFTLKIRSTKLEDSAMYFCASSLGGYADTQYFGPGTRLTVL.

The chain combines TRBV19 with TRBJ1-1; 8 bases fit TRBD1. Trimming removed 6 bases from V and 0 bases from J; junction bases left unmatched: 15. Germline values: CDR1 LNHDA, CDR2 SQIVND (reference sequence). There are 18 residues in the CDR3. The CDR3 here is CASSAVGRTGRVNTEAFF. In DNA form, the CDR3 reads TGTGCCAGTAGCGCGGTCGGCCGGACAGGGAGGGTGAACACTGAAGCTTTCTTT.

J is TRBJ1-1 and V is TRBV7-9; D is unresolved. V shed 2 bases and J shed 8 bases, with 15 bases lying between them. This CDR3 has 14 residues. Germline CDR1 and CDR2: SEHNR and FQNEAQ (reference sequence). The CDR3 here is CASSLSAVEAEAFF. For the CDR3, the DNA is TGTGCCAGCAGCTTATCGGCTGTGGAGGCAGAAGCTTTCTTT. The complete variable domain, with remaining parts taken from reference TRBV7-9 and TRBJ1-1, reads DTGVSQNPRHKITKRGQNVTFRCDPISEHNRLYWYRQTLGQGPEFLTYFQNEAQLEKSRLLSDRFSAERPKGSFSTLEIQRTEQGDSAMYLCASSLSAVEAEAFFGQGTRLTVV.

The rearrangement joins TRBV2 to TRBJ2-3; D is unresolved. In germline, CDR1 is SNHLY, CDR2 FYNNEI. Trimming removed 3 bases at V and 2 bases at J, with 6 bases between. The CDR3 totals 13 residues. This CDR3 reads CASSDQVTDTQYF. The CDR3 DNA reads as TGTGCCAGCAGTGACCAGGTCACAGATACGCAGTATTTT.

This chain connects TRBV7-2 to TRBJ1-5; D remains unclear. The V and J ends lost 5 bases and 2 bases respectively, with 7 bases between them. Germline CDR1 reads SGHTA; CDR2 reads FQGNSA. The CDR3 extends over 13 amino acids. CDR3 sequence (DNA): TGTGCCAGCAGCACACATGGCAATCAGCCCCAGCATTTT. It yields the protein CASSTHGNQPQHF.

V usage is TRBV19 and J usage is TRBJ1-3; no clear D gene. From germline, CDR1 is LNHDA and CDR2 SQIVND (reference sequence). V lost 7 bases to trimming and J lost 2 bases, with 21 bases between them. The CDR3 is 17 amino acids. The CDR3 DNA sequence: TGTGCCAGTACCTCGGGAGGTCGGACCCCTACTGGAAACACCATATATTTT. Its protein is CASTSGGRTPTGNTIYF. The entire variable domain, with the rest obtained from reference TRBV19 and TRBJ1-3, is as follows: DGGITQSPKYLFRKEGQNVTLSCEQNLNHDAMYWYRQDPGQGLRLIYYSQIVNDFQKGDIAEGYSVSREKKESFPLTVTSAQKNPTAFYLCASTSGGRTPTGNTIYFGEGSWLTVV.

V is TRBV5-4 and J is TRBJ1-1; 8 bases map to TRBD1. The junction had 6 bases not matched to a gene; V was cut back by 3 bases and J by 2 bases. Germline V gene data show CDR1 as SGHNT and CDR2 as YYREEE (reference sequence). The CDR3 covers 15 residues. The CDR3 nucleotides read TGTGCCAGCAGCTGGAGGGACAGGTTAAACACTGAAGCTTTCTTT. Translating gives CASSWRDRLNTEAFF.

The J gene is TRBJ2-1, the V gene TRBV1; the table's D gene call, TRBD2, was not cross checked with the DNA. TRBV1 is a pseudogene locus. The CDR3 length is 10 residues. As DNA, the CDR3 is TGCACCAGGCTAGCGGGTGAGCAGTTCTTC. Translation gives CTRLAGEQFF.

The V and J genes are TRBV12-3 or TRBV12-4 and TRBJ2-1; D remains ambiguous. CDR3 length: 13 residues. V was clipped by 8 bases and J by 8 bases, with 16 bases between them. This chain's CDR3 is CASLPGVGDEQFF. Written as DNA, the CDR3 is TGTGCCAGCCTCCCGGGTGTGGGTGATGAGCAGTTCTTC.

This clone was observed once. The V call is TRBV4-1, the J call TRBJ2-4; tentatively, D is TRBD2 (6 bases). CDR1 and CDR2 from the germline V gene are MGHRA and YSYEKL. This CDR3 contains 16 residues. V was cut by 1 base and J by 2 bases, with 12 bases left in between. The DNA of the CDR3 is TGCGCCAGCAGCCAAGGAGACGGGAGTACCAAAAACATTCAGTACTTC. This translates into CASSQGDGSTKNIQYF.

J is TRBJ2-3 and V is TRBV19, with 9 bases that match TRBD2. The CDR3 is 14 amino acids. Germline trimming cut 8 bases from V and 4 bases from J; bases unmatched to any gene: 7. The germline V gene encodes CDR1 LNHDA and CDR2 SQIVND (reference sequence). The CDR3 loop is CASQLAGNPDTQYF. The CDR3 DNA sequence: TGTGCCAGTCAACTAGCGGGTAATCCAGATACGCAGTATTTT.

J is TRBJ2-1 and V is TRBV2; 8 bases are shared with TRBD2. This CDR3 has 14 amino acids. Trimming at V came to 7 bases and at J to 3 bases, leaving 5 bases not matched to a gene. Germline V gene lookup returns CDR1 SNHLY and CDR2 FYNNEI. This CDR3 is CASKGLVSYNEQFF. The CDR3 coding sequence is TGTGCCAGCAAGGGACTAGTTAGCTACAATGAGCAGTTCTTC.

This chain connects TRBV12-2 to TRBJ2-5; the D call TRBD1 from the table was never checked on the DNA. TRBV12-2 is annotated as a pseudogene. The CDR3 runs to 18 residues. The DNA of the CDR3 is TGTGCAAGTCACTTAACCGGGACATCAGGCCCCATTCAAGAGACCCAGTACTTC. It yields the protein CASHLTGTSGPIQETQYF.

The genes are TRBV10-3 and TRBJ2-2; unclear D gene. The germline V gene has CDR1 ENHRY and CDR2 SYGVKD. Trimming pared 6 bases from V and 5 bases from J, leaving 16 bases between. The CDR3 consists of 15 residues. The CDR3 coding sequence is TGTGCCATCAGCGCTAGGAAGGATTCAACCGGGGAGCTGTTTTTT. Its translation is CAISARKDSTGELFF.

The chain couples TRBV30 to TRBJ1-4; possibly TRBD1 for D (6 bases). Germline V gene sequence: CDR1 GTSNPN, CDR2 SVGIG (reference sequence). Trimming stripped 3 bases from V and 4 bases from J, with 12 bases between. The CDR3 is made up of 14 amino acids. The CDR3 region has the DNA TGTGCCTGGAGCTCCGGGACACATAATGAAAAACTGTTTTTT. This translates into CAWSSGTHNEKLFF.

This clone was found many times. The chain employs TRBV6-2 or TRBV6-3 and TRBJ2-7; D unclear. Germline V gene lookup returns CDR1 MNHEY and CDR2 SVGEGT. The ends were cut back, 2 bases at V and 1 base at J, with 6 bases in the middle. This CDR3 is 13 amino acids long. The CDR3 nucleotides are TGTGCCAGCAGTTACAGCGAGTCCTACGAGCAGTACTTC. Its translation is CASSYSESYEQYF.

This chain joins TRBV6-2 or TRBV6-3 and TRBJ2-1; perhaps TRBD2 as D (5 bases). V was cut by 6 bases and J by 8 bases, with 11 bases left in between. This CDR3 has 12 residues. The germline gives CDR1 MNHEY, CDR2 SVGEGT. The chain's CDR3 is CASSTTSYEQFF. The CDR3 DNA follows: TGTGCCAGCAGCACAACTAGTTATGAGCAGTTCTTC.

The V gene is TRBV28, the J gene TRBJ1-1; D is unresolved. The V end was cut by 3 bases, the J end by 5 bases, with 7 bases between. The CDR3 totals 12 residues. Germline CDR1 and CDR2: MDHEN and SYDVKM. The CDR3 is CASSFRRTEAFF. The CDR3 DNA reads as TGTGCCAGCAGTTTTCGCAGGACTGAAGCTTTCTTT.

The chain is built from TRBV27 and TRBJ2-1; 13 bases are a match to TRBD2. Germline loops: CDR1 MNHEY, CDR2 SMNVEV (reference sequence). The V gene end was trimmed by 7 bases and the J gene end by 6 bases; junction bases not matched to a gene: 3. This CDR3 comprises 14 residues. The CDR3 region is CASMGLAGPNEQFF. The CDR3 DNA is TGTGCCAGCATGGGACTAGCGGGACCCAATGAGCAGTTCTTC.

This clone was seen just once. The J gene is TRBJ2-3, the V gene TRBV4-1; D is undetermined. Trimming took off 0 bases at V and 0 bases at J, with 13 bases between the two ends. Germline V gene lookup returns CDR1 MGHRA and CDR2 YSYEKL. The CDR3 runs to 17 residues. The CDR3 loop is CASSQEGSMASTDTQYF. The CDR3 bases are TGCGCCAGCAGCCAAGAGGGCTCAATGGCTAGCACAGATACGCAGTATTTT.

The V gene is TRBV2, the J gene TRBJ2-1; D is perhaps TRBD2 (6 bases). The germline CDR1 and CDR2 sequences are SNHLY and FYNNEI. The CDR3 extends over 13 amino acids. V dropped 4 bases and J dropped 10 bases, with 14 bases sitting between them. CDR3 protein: CASSGDRGEEQFF. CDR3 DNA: TGTGCCAGCAGTGGGGACCGCGGGGAGGAGCAGTTCTTC.

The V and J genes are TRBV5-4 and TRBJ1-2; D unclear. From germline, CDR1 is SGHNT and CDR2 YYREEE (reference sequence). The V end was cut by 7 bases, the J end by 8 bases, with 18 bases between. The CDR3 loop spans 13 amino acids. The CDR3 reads CASLSPGVQGYTF. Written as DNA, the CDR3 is TGTGCCAGCCTTTCCCCCGGGGTGCAAGGCTACACCTTC.

The CDR3 coding sequence is TGTGCCTGGAGTCCCAGGGGGTTCTATGGCTACACCTTC. Protein sequence: CAWSPRGFYGYTF. The chain couples TRBV30 to TRBJ1-2; 7 nucleotides line up with TRBD1. CDR1 is GTSNPN, CDR2 SVGIG, per germline (reference sequence). This CDR3 spans 13 amino acids. The junction had 4 bases not matched to a gene; V was cut back by 2 bases and J by 4 bases.

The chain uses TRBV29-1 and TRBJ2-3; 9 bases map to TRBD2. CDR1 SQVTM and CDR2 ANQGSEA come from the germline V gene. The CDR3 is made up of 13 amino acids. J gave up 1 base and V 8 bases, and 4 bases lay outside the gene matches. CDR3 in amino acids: CSTRLAGTDTQYF. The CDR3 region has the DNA TGCAGCACGAGACTAGCGGGCACAGATACGCAGTATTTT.